This is a list of T cell receptor beta chains from one sample in a study of OX40 agonist ivuxolimab in advanced cancers. TCRdb's copy holds only in-frame clones and misses some; the assay was immunoSEQ multiplex PCR. The data show about 45,000 clones, with around nine tenths seen just once and 13% held by the top ten. Material: CD4+ or CD8+ T cells sorted from blood, obtained in a trial of the OX40 agonist ivuxolimab. All receptors derive from an adult with an advanced solid tumor such as melanoma, head and neck, liver or kidney cancer. Both conserved end residues are part of each CDR3. Fields, in order: V gene, CDR3 protein.

v_gene: TRBV28; CDR3aa: CASSRDRGFFSSYEQYF
v_gene: TRBV29-1; CDR3aa: CSVVTGGTYEQYF
v_gene: TRBV5-6; CDR3aa: CASSSSTGGFYNEQFF
v_gene: TRBV27; CDR3aa: CASSLSQGGEQYF
v_gene: TRBV6-1; CDR3aa: CASSEVIGFHEQFF
v_gene: TRBV13; CDR3aa: CASSLGGLDKQYF
v_gene: TRBV9; CDR3aa: CASSVYEGNSGNTIYF
v_gene: TRBV5-1; CDR3aa: CASSLRGQGVSGELFF
v_gene: TRBV5-1; CDR3aa: CASSASGDSYGYTF
v_gene: TRBV5-6; CDR3aa: CASSYGQEAEQYF
v_gene: TRBV6-5; CDR3aa: CASSYSRGLVNTEAFF
v_gene: TRBV28; CDR3aa: CASSTNSGFSTDTQYF
v_gene: TRBV5-1; CDR3aa: CASTSSGGAGRNEQFF
v_gene: TRBV28; CDR3aa: CASRRLTGMDTEAFF
v_gene: TRBV25-1; CDR3aa: CASSRQGSTEAFF
v_gene: TRBV6-5; CDR3aa: CASSYSTGSEAFF